One and the same sample provided the 13 T cell receptor beta chains below, sequenced in a study of shared clonotypes between healthy human individuals. Sequencing used immunoSEQ multiplex PCR; TCRdb keeps in-frame clones, though not all of them. The sample has some 1,100,000 clones; roughly 74% are singletons. What was sequenced was memory CD4+ T cells from PBMCs. The sample's subset: CD45RA-negative fraction. The receptors originated from a man aged 18-30 years in good health. Some clones in this sample may be carry-over from other donors' samples.

The chain uses TRBV30 and TRBJ2-3, with D possibly matching TRBD2 (6 bases). The germline V gene encodes CDR1 GTSNPN and CDR2 SVGIG (reference sequence). There are 14 residues in the CDR3. V was trimmed by 2 bases and J by 5 bases, leaving 14 bases between them. DNA of the CDR3: TGTGCCTGGAGTCCGGGAGTAGATGGAGATACGCAGTATTTT. This gives the protein CAWSPGVDGDTQYF.

Remarks on this clone: Other DNA sequences of this sample code for an identical CDR3. V usage is TRBV20-1 and J usage is TRBJ2-7; 7 bases are a match to TRBD1. V shed 5 bases and J 6 bases; nucleotides not matched to a gene: 4. This CDR3 has 11 amino acids. From germline, CDR1 is DFQATT and CDR2 SNEGSKA (reference sequence). For the CDR3, the DNA is TGCAGTGCTCACAGGGGACGCGAGCAGTACTTC. This gives the protein CSAHRGREQYF.

V usage is TRBV27 and J usage is TRBJ2-2; D is undetermined. Trimming removed 1 base from V and 5 bases from J, with 11 bases in between. Germline CDR1 is MNHEY and CDR2 is SMNVEV (reference sequence). CDR3 length: 15 amino acids. The CDR3 protein is CASSLYRLDTGELFF. DNA of the CDR3: TGTGCCAGCAGTTTATATAGACTGGATACCGGGGAGCTGTTTTTT.

The chain has TRBV2 and TRBJ1-2; 7 bases line up with TRBD1. CDR3 length equals 13 residues. CDR1 is SNHLY and CDR2 is FYNNEI in the germline V gene. The trim removed 3 bases at V and 3 bases at J, leaving 1 base unmatched. The CDR3 loop is CASSDQGDYGYTF. CDR3 DNA sequence: TGTGCCAGCAGTGACCAGGGGGACTATGGCTACACCTTC.

The gene calls are TRBV6-5 and TRBJ1-1; a weak D match, TRBD1 (6 bases). This CDR3 spans 14 amino acids. Deletions cut 5 bases from V and 2 bases from J, with 12 bases between. Germline V lookup: CDR1 MNHEY, CDR2 SVGAGI. The CDR3 protein is CASSPGQTNTEAFF. The CDR3 bases are TGTGCCAGCAGTCCCGGACAGACCAACACTGAAGCTTTCTTT.

As for this clone: A read error is the likely source, as a far larger clone sits one nucleotide away. The chain employs TRBV28 and TRBJ1-5, with 7 bases that match TRBD1. From germline, CDR1 is MDHEN and CDR2 SYDVKM. The J segment lost 3 bases and the V segment lost 6 bases, leaving 5 bases of the junction unmatched. The CDR3 spans 14 residues. The CDR3 region is CASSRDRHNQPQHF. DNA for the CDR3: TGTGCCAGCAGCCGGGACAGACACAATCAGCCCCAGCATTTT.

In regard to this clone: In the same sample, other DNA sequences code for this CDR3. The J gene is TRBJ2-3, the V gene TRBV5-4; 7 positions match TRBD1. The CDR3 extends over 14 amino acids. V shed 4 bases and J 1 base; nucleotides not matched to a gene: 3. Germline CDR1 and CDR2: SGHNT and YYREEE (reference sequence). This CDR3 is CASSVDRGTDTQYF. The CDR3 DNA follows: TGTGCCAGCAGCGTTGACAGGGGCACAGATACGCAGTATTTT.

The V call is TRBV11-2, the J call TRBJ2-7; 9 nucleotides match TRBD1. Per germline, CDR1 SGHAT and CDR2 FQNNGV. The V and J ends lost 5 bases and 6 bases, in that order; junction bases with no gene match: 5. The CDR3 contains 13 residues. The CDR3 is CASSGQGFREQYF. The CDR3, as DNA: TGTGCCAGCAGCGGACAGGGGTTCCGCGAGCAGTACTTC.

This clone was detected a few times. This chain joins TRBV21-1 and TRBJ1-5. TRBV21-1 is termed a pseudogene. The CDR3 consists of 16 residues. CDR3 bases: TGTGCCAGCAGCAGAGGGGCAGCTTGCAGCAATCAGCCCCAGCATTTT. It codes for CASSRGAACSNQPQHF.

J is TRBJ2-1 and V is TRBV7-7; tentatively, D is TRBD2 (6 bases). From germline, CDR1 is SSHAT and CDR2 FNYEAQ (reference sequence). The CDR3 totals 16 residues. The germline V and J ends were trimmed by 0 bases and 4 bases, with 13 bases remaining between them. The CDR3 DNA reads as TGTGCCAGCAGCTTAGCGCATGGCGGGGTATACAATGAGCAGTTCTTC. This codes for CASSLAHGGVYNEQFF.

The CDR3 region has the DNA TGTGCCAGCAGTCTACACGAGAGCGGGACTTACGAGCAGTACTTC. Translating gives CASSLHESGTYEQYF. The J gene is TRBJ2-7, the V gene TRBV6-1; 7 bases fit TRBD2. CDR1 and CDR2 (germline): MNHNS, SASEGT. After removal of 5 bases from V and 4 bases from J, the junction contained 11 bases not matched to a gene. The CDR3 covers 15 residues.

This clone was seen more than once but under ten times. An end of the junction differs from the germline gene, which may be a read error. V is TRBV5-4 and J is TRBJ2-7, with 11 bases matching TRBD2. The CDR3 totals 13 residues. Germline values: CDR1 SGHNT, CDR2 YYREEE (reference sequence). This chain's CDR3 is CASSLWTSGLLDF. In nucleotides, the CDR3 is TGTGCCAGCAGCTTGTGGACTAGCGGGTTGCTAGACTTC. The full variable domain, in which reference TRBV5-4 and TRBJ2-7 provide the parts outside the CDR3, is ETGVTQSPTHLIKTRGQQVTLRCSSQSGHNTVSWYQQALGQGPQFIFQYYREEENGRGNFPPRFSGLQFPNYSSELNVNALELDDSALYLCASSLWTSGLLDFGPGTRLTVT.

The chain recombines TRBV5-1 with TRBJ2-2; 8 nucleotides align to TRBD1. The CDR3 sequence is 16 residues long. Trimming took 3 bases from V and 1 from J; bases not matched to a gene: 5. Per germline, CDR1 SGHRS and CDR2 YFSETQ. CDR3 nucleotides: TGCGCCAGCAGCTCGAACAGGGGGGAGAACACCGGGGAGCTGTTTTTT. Translated, it gives CASSSNRGENTGELFF.